This is a list of T cell receptor beta chains from one sample in a study of T cell repertoires in cytomegalovirus infection. These receptors' targets are unknown. TCRdb itself ran the reads through MiXCR, one entry per CDR3 protein. There are 830,000 or so distinct CDR3 sequences in the sample; less than 35% occur only once, and over 10% lies in the top ten. Sequencing was performed on cultured CD8+ T cells from PBMCs, taken from culture after CMV antigen stimulation. Receptors were obtained from a human donor in good health (CMV status not recorded). Some clones in this sample may be carry-over from other donors' samples. Both conserved end residues are part of each CDR3. D genes are given only for firm matches. Clone size is given for some rows only: seen once, a few or many times, or a class if the clone is expanded.

v_gene: TRBV28; j_gene: TRBJ2-5; abundance: NA; d_gene: TRBD2; CDR3nt: TGTGCCAGCAGTTTAACGTCTAGCGGGGGAGAGGGAGAGACCCAGTACTTC; CDR3aa: CASSLTSSGGEGETQYF
v_gene: TRBV6-8; j_gene: TRBJ2-2; abundance: NA; d_gene: NA; CDR3nt: TGTGCCAGCAGTTACATGCAAGAAAACACCGGGGAGCTGTTTTTT; CDR3aa: CASSYMQENTGELFF
v_gene: TRBV4-1; j_gene: TRBJ1-1; abundance: NA; d_gene: NA; CDR3nt: TGCGCCAGCAGCGTGGGACTCCAGAACACTGAAGCTTTCTTT; CDR3aa: CASSVGLQNTEAFF
v_gene: TRBV27; j_gene: TRBJ1-1; abundance: few; d_gene: NA; CDR3nt: TGTGCCAGCGGGAGACGCACTGAAGCTTTCTTT; CDR3aa: CASGRRTEAFF
v_gene: TRBV20-1; j_gene: TRBJ1-6; abundance: few; d_gene: TRBD1; CDR3nt: TGCAGTGCTCCTGGACAGGGGGCAATTTCACCCCTCCACTTT; CDR3aa: CSAPGQGAISPLHF
v_gene: TRBV7-9; j_gene: TRBJ2-5; abundance: NA; d_gene: TRBD2; CDR3nt: TGTGCCAGCAGCCCCGACAGCTCTGGGAGGGCCCAGTACTTC; CDR3aa: CASSPDSSGRAQYF
v_gene: TRBV20-1; j_gene: TRBJ2-1; abundance: NA; d_gene: TRBD2; CDR3nt: TGCAGTGCTAGTGACCTACTAGCGGGGGGTTACAATGAGCAGTTCTTC; CDR3aa: CSASDLLAGGYNEQFF
v_gene: TRBV5-6; j_gene: TRBJ1-1; abundance: NA; d_gene: NA; CDR3nt: TGTGCCAGCAGCTTGGAATACAGATCGAACACTGAAGCTTTCTTT; CDR3aa: CASSLEYRSNTEAFF
v_gene: TRBV6-1; j_gene: TRBJ1-1; abundance: NA; d_gene: NA; CDR3nt: TGTGCCAGCAGTGAATTCGGACAGCTGGCCACTGAAGCTTTCTTT; CDR3aa: CASSEFGQLATEAFF
v_gene: TRBV4-1; j_gene: TRBJ2-3; abundance: few; d_gene: TRBD2; CDR3nt: TGCGCCAGCAGCCAAGTATTGGGGACTAGCGGGGGGCATGGCTGGGCAGATACGCAGTATTTT; CDR3aa: CASSQVLGTSGGHGWADTQYF
v_gene: TRBV9; j_gene: TRBJ1-1; abundance: NA; d_gene: TRBD1; CDR3nt: TGTGCCAGCAACGGACAGGGTGGTACTGAAGCTTTCTTT; CDR3aa: CASNGQGGTEAFF
v_gene: TRBV6-1; j_gene: TRBJ1-2; abundance: NA; d_gene: TRBD1; CDR3nt: TGTGCCAGCAGTGAAGCGACAGGGAGGCCCTATGGCTACACCTTC; CDR3aa: CASSEATGRPYGYTF
v_gene: TRBV7-9; j_gene: TRBJ1-4; abundance: NA; d_gene: NA; CDR3nt: TGTGCCAGCAGCCCGGGGACAAATGAAAAACTGTTTTTT; CDR3aa: CASSPGTNEKLFF
v_gene: TRBV6-1; j_gene: TRBJ1-5; abundance: NA; d_gene: NA; CDR3nt: TGTGCCAGTTGGTGGGGGGGTGGGCAGCCCCAGCATTTT; CDR3aa: CASWWGGGQPQHF
v_gene: TRBV7-2; j_gene: TRBJ1-2; abundance: few; d_gene: NA; CDR3nt: TGTGCCAGCAGCTTAGTTGCGACCTCCTATGGCTACACCTTC; CDR3aa: CASSLVATSYGYTF
v_gene: TRBV11-3; j_gene: TRBJ2-3; abundance: NA; d_gene: NA; CDR3nt: TGTGCCAGCAGCTTAGACGTAAGCACAGATACGCAGTATTTT; CDR3aa: CASSLDVSTDTQYF
v_gene: TRBV7-3; j_gene: TRBJ2-1; abundance: few; d_gene: TRBD2; CDR3nt: TGTGCCAGCAGCCCAGCTGGGGGAGGGACCAATGAGCAGTTCTTC; CDR3aa: CASSPAGGGTNEQFF
v_gene: TRBV24-1; j_gene: TRBJ2-1; abundance: few; d_gene: NA; CDR3nt: TGTGCGGCAGGGTCCTACAATGAGCAGTTCTTC; CDR3aa: CAAGSYNEQFF
v_gene: TRBV7-2; j_gene: TRBJ2-3; abundance: many; d_gene: NA; CDR3nt: TGTGCCAGCAGTTCGACAGTCCTGAGCACAGATACGCAGTATTTT; CDR3aa: CASSSTVLSTDTQYF
v_gene: TRBV7-9; j_gene: TRBJ2-5; abundance: many; d_gene: TRBD2; CDR3nt: TGTGCCAGCAGTTACAAGCGCGGGGGTAGAGAGACCCAGTACTTC; CDR3aa: CASSYKRGGRETQYF
v_gene: TRBV12-3/TRBV12-4; j_gene: TRBJ2-1; abundance: few; d_gene: TRBD1; CDR3nt: TGTGCCAGCAGTTTGTTTGAGGGGGCCGATGAGCAGTTCTTC; CDR3aa: CASSLFEGADEQFF
v_gene: TRBV9; j_gene: TRBJ1-5; abundance: few; d_gene: NA; CDR3nt: TGTGCCAGCAGCGCGGACCACCGGTTGGGGAATCAGCCCCAGCATTTT; CDR3aa: CASSADHRLGNQPQHF
v_gene: TRBV9; j_gene: TRBJ1-1; abundance: NA; d_gene: TRBD1; CDR3nt: TGTGCCAGCAGCGATACAGGGGGTACCAACACTGAAGCTTTCTTT; CDR3aa: CASSDTGGTNTEAFF
v_gene: TRBV6-2/TRBV6-3; j_gene: TRBJ1-2; abundance: NA; d_gene: TRBD1; CDR3nt: TGTGCCAGCAGTTACGACAGGGTCGACTATGGCTACACCTTC; CDR3aa: CASSYDRVDYGYTF
v_gene: TRBV12-3/TRBV12-4; j_gene: TRBJ1-1; abundance: few; d_gene: NA; CDR3nt: TGTGCCAGCACCCCCACTGGGGCGGTTGAAGCTTTCTTT; CDR3aa: CASTPTGAVEAFF
v_gene: TRBV5-6; j_gene: TRBJ2-7; abundance: NA; d_gene: NA; CDR3nt: TGTGCCAGCAGCTTGAACAGGCGGTCCTACGAGCAGTACTTC; CDR3aa: CASSLNRRSYEQYF
v_gene: TRBV7-2; j_gene: TRBJ1-1; abundance: few; d_gene: TRBD1; CDR3nt: TGTGCCAGCATCCCACCCTGGACAGGGCACACTGAAGCTTTCTTT; CDR3aa: CASIPPWTGHTEAFF
v_gene: TRBV7-6; j_gene: TRBJ2-5; abundance: NA; d_gene: NA; CDR3nt: TGTGCCAGCAGCTTGTCAGGGGCGCTTATTGAGACCCAGTACTTC; CDR3aa: CASSLSGALIETQYF
v_gene: TRBV7-9; j_gene: TRBJ1-5; abundance: few; d_gene: NA; CDR3nt: TGTGCCAGCACCGCGGGAAGCAATCAGCCCCAGCATTTT; CDR3aa: CASTAGSNQPQHF
v_gene: TRBV6-5; j_gene: TRBJ2-2; abundance: few; d_gene: NA; CDR3nt: TGTGCCAGCAGGCCTTCGGACACCGGGGAGCTGTTTTTT; CDR3aa: CASRPSDTGELFF
v_gene: TRBV12-3/TRBV12-4; j_gene: TRBJ2-1; abundance: NA; d_gene: NA; CDR3nt: TGTGCCAGCAGCGGAGTAGGGGAAGGGCAGTTCTTC; CDR3aa: CASSGVGEGQFF
v_gene: TRBV12-3/TRBV12-4; j_gene: TRBJ1-6; abundance: few; d_gene: TRBD1; CDR3nt: TGTGCCAGCAGTCGGACAGGGGGAGGATCACCCCTCCACTTT; CDR3aa: CASSRTGGGSPLHF